This TCR beta chain was retrieved from a study of blood T cell repertoires in COVID-19. Study-level background: COVID-19 samples from acute and convalescent phases originated in the United States, Italy and Spain.

In the authors' methods: How many nucleated cells were present was estimated from reference gene primer amplification. This table comes from immunoSEQ multiplex PCR, and its TCRdb copy is limited to in-frame clones, with some not included. Clone size and V and J calls were adopted from that table, with D and trimming inferred from the DNA. The sample has a few hundred thousand clones, just under 90% seen once. Germline values: CDR1 SGHKS, CDR2 YYEKEE (reference sequence). The CDR3 covers 15 residues. V gave up 4 bases and J gave up 5 bases; unmatched junction bases: 9. Cohort placement rested on clinical history that participants reported themselves. Symptom resolution, clearance, or two negative PCRs marked donors in Cohort 3 as recovered.

This TCR was sampled from a woman in her fifties or sixties who had recovered from COVID-19. This rearrangement joins TRBV5-5 to TRBJ2-5, with TRBD2 matching over 9 bases. The sequencing input was PBMCs or T cells enriched from blood (not recorded which). CDR3 bases: TGTGCCAGCAGCGCGGGACTAGCCCAGATTGAGACCCAGTACTTC. It specifies CASSAGLAQIETQYF.